The entry that follows covers one T cell receptor (beta chain) sequence. The antigen is undetermined. The CDR3 length is 16 residues. CDR1 and CDR2 from the germline V gene are MNHEY and SMNVEV (reference sequence). The trim removed 0 bases at V and 8 bases at J, leaving 4 bases unmatched. The method was immunoSEQ multiplex PCR; TCRdb's version includes in-frame clones alone and lacks a portion of them. This sample has approximately 100,000 clones, with 70% to 90% found just once. This entry belongs to a study of T cell responses to AZD1222 COVID-19 vaccine. Study findings and constraints: The study sampled repertoires only after the peak T cell response.

The chain joins TRBV27 to TRBJ1-6, with 10 bases that match TRBD1. Here the sequenced sample was peripheral blood, taken 28 days after the second AZD1222 dose. The receptor comes from an adult who received the AZD1222 COVID-19 vaccine. CDR3 coding DNA: TGTGCCAGCAGTTTATCGGCGGGACAGGGGTATTCACCCCTCCACTTT. It yields the protein CASSLSAGQGYSPLHF.